The T cell receptor (beta chain) under discussion was sequenced for a study of cytomegalovirus exposure and HLA in healthy donors. Germline V gene data show CDR1 as SGHAT and CDR2 as FQNNGV. The V end lost 3 bases, the J end lost 7 bases, and 9 bases lay between the germline ends. CDR3 length: 13 amino acids. Regarding the study as a whole: In a later analysis, several top co-occurrence clusters appeared linked to parvovirus B19, influenza, CMV and Epstein-Barr virus.

In regard to this clone: Its antigen is undetermined.

Primers included in the PCR were 60 Vbeta and 13 Jbeta primers. Here immunoSEQ multiplex PCR was the method, and the copy in TCRdb shows in-frame clones only, minus some. This sample yields 110,000 or so clones, of which 75% to 90% are seen a single time; 1.5% to 2% belongs to the top ten. This sequence joins TRBV11-2 and TRBJ2-2; D possibly corresponds to TRBD2 (6 bases). The TCR comes from a man between 35 and 55 years old in good health and CMV-seronegative. The sample comprised PBMCs. The CDR3 DNA follows: TGTGCCAGCAGCTTTTTGGAGGGCGGGGAGCTGTTTTTT. It is translated as CASSFLEGGELFF.